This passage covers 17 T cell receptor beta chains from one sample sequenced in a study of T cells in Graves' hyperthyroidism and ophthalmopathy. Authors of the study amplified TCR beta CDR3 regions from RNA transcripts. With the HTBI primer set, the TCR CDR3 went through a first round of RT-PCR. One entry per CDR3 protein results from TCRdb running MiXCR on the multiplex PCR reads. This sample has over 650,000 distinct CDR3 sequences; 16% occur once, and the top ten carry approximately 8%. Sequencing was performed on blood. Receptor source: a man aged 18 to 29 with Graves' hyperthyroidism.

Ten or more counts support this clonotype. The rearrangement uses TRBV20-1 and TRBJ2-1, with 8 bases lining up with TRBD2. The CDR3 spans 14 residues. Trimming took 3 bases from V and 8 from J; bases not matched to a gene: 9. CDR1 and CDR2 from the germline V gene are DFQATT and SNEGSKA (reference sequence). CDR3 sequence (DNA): TGCAGTGCTAGGGGGTTAGCGGGACGTCATGAGCAGTTCTTC. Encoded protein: CSARGLAGRHEQFF.

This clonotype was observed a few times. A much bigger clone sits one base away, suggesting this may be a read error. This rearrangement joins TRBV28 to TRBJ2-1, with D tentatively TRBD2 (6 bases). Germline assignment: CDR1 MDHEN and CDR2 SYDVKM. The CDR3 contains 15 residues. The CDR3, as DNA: TGTGCCAGCAGTCTTCCCGGGAGTGGTGCGAATGAGAAGTTCTTC. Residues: CASSLPGSGANEKFF.

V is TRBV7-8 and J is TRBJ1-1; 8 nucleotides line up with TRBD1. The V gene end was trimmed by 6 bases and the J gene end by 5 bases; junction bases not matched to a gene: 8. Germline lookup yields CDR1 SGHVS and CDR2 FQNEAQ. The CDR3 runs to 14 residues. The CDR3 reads CASSYDRGRTEAFF. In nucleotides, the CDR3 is TGTGCCAGCAGTTACGACAGGGGTCGGACTGAAGCTTTCTTT.

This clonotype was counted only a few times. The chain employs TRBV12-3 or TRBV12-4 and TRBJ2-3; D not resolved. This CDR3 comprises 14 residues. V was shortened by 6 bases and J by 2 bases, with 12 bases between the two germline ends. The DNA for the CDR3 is TGTGCCAGCAGCCCCGGCGCACCCACAGATACGCAGTATTTT. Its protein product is CASSPGAPTDTQYF.

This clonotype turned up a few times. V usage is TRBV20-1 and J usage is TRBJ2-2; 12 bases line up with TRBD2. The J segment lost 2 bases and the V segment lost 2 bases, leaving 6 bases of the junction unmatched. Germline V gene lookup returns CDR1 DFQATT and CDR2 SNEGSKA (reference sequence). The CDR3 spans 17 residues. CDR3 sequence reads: CSARPTSGRLNTGELFF. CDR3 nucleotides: TGCAGTGCTAGACCCACTAGCGGGAGGCTAAACACCGGGGAGCTGTTTTTT.

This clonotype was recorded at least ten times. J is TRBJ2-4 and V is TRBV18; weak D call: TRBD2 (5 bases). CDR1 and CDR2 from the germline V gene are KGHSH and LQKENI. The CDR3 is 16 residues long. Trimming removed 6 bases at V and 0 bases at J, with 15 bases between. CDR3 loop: CASSLNEGLAKNIQYF. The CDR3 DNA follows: TGTGCCAGCTCGCTGAATGAGGGCCTAGCCAAAAACATTCAGTACTTC.

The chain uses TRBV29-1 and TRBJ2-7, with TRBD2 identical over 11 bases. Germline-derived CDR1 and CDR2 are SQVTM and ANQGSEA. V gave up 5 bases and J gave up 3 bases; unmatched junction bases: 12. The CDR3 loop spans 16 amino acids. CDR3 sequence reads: CSVFAHKTSGVYEQYF. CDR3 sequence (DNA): TGCAGCGTTTTCGCCCATAAGACTAGCGGGGTCTACGAGCAGTACTTC.

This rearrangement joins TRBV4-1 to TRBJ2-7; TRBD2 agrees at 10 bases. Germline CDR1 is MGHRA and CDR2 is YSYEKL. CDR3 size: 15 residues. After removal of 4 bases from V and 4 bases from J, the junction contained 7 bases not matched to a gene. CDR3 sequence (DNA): TGCGCCAGCAGCCCTAGAACTAGCGGGGTGTACGAGCAGTACTTC. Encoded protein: CASSPRTSGVYEQYF.

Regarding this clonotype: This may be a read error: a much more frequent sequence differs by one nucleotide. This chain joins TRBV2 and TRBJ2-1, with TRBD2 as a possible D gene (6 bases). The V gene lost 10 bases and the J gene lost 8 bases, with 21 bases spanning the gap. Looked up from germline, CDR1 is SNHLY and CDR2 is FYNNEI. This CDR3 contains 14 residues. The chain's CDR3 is CANIFEKTSDEQFF. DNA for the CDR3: TGTGCCAACATCTTCGAGAAGACTAGTGATGAGCAGTTCTTC.

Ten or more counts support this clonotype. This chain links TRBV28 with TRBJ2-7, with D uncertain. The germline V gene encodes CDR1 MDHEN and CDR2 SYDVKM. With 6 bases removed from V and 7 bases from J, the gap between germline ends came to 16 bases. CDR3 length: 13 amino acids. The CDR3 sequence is CASRSQALREQYF. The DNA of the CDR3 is TGTGCCAGCAGAAGCCAGGCGCTGAGGGAGCAGTACTTC.

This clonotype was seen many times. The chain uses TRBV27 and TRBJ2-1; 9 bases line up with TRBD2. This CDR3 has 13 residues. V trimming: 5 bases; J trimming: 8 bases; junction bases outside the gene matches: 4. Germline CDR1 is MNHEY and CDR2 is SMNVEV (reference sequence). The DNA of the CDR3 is TGTGCCAGCAGTGCGGGAGGGTCTTATGAGCAGTTCTTC. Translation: CASSAGGSYEQFF.

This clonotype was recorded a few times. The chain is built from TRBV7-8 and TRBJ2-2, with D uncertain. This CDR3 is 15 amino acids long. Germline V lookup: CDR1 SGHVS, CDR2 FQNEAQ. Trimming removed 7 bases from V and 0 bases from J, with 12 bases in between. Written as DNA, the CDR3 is TGTGCCAGCACCCGAGCTAGATCGAACACCGGGGAGCTGTTTTTT. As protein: CASTRARSNTGELFF.

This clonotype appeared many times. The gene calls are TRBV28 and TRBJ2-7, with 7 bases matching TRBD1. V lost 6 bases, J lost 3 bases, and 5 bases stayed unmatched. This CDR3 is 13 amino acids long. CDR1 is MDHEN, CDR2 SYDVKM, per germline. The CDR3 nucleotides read TGTGCCAGCAGGGAGACAGGGCTCTACGAGCAGTACTTC. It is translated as CASRETGLYEQYF.

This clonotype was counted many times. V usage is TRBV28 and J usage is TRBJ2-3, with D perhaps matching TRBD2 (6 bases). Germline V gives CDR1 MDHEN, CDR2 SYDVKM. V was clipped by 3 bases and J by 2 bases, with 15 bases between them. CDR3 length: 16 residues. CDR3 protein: CASSFRGGTPTDTQYF. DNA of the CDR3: TGTGCCAGCAGTTTCCGAGGAGGGACCCCCACAGATACGCAGTATTTT.

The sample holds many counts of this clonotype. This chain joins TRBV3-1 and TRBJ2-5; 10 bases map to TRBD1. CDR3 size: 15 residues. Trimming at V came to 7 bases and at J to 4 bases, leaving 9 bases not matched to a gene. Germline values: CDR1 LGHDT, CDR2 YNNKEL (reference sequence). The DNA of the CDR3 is TGTGCCAGCACCCAGGGGACAGGGGCGGGAGAGACCCAGTACTTC. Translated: CASTQGTGAGETQYF.

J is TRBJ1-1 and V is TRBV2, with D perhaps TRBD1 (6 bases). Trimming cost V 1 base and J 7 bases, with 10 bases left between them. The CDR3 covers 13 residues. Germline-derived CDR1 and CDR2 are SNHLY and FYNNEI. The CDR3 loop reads CASSEGGAIEAFF. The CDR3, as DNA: TGTGCCAGCAGTGAAGGGGGGGCCATTGAAGCTTTCTTT.

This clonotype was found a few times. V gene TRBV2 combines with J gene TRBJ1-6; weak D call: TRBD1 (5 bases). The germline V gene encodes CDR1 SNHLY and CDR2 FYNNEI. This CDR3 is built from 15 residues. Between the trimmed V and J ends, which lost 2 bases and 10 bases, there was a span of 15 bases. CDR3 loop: CASSEWGGVRSPLHF. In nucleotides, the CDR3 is TGTGCCAGCAGTGAATGGGGAGGGGTCCGGTCACCCCTCCACTTT. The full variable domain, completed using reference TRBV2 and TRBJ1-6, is EPEVTQTPSHQVTQMGQEVILRCVPISNHLYFYWYRQILGQKVEFLVSFYNNEISEKSEIFDDQFSVERPDGSNFTLKIRSTKLEDSAMYFCASSEWGGVRSPLHFGNGTRLTVT.